These 22 T cell receptor beta chains came from one sample sequenced in a study of PD-L1 blockade in urothelial cancer. Sequencing used immunoSEQ multiplex PCR; TCRdb keeps in-frame clones, though not all of them. The table lists 85,000 to 100,000 clones, roughly 90% of them singletons. The sequenced sample was PBMCs, obtained around atezolizumab (anti-PD-L1) treatment. The receptors here all came from a man aged 55-75 years with urothelial cancer.

CDR3 protein: CASSTYSSASTDTQYF. CDR3 nucleotide sequence: TGTGCCAGCTCAACGTACTCTAGTGCTAGCACAGATACGCAGTATTTT. This chain joins TRBV18 and TRBJ2-3, with no clear D. Germline V gives CDR1 KGHSH, CDR2 LQKENI. The CDR3 is 16 amino acids. Deletions cut 5 bases from V and 0 bases from J, with 15 bases between.

This chain links TRBV15 with TRBJ2-5, with TRBD2 matching over 8 bases. There are 12 residues in the CDR3. Germline CDR1 LNHNV, CDR2 YYDKDF (reference sequence). V shed 8 bases, J shed 5 bases, and the junction held 4 bases outside the gene matches. CDR3 nucleotides: TGTGCCACCGGACTAGCCAGGGAGACCCAGTACTTC. This translates into CATGLARETQYF.

A few counts support this clone. The CDR3 sequence: CASSLALAGEYYEQYF. The CDR3 coding sequence is TGTGCCAGCAGCTTAGCGCTGGCGGGGGAGTACTACGAGCAGTACTTC. J is TRBJ2-7 and V is TRBV7-9; 7 bases align to TRBD2. The CDR3 covers 16 residues. The J segment lost 3 bases and the V segment lost 0 bases, leaving 8 bases of the junction unmatched. Germline V CDR1 and CDR2: SEHNR, FQNEAQ (reference sequence).

This chain joins TRBV7-2 and TRBJ1-2; possible D gene TRBD1, 5 bases. The V end lost 5 bases, the J end lost 4 bases, and 14 bases lay between the germline ends. The CDR3 contains 14 residues. CDR1 and CDR2 from the germline V gene are SGHTA and FQGNSA. DNA of the CDR3: TGTGCCAGCAGCCCACGACAGAAGCCCTATGGCTACACCTTC. Translated: CASSPRQKPYGYTF.

The J gene is TRBJ2-1, the V gene TRBV30; D is unclear. The V end lost 7 bases, the J end lost 0 bases, and 10 bases lay between the germline ends. The germline V gene encodes CDR1 GTSNPN and CDR2 SVGIG (reference sequence). The CDR3 is 13 amino acids. This CDR3 is CASTSFSYNEQFF. CDR3 coding DNA: TGTGCCTCTACTTCCTTCTCCTACAATGAGCAGTTCTTC.

The rearrangement uses TRBV6-1 and TRBJ1-6, with 8 bases identical to TRBD1. V lost 6 bases and J lost 9; bases outside the gene matches: 7. The CDR3 loop spans 14 amino acids. CDR1 is MNHNS, CDR2 SASEGT, per germline. The CDR3 DNA sequence: TGTGCCAGCAGCCTTCAGGGGGCGCTTTCACCCCTCCACTTT. This encodes CASSLQGALSPLHF.

The V call is TRBV19, the J call TRBJ2-1; no reliable D call. The ends were cut back, 2 bases at V and 2 bases at J, with 16 bases in the middle. The CDR3 length is 17 residues. From germline, CDR1 is LNHDA and CDR2 SQIVND (reference sequence). CDR3 residues: CASSILAETTPYNEQFF. In DNA, the CDR3 is TGTGCCAGTAGTATACTGGCAGAAACTACCCCCTACAATGAGCAGTTCTTC. The variable domain in full, completed from reference TRBV19 and TRBJ2-1, reads DGGITQSPKYLFRKEGQNVTLSCEQNLNHDAMYWYRQDPGQGLRLIYYSQIVNDFQKGDIAEGYSVSREKKESFPLTVTSAQKNPTAFYLCASSILAETTPYNEQFFGPGTRLTVL.

The chain has TRBV5-4 and TRBJ2-1; D perhaps matches TRBD1 (6 bases). Trimming took 2 bases from V and 5 from J, leaving 8 bases between them. The CDR3 length is 13 residues. Germline V gene sequence: CDR1 SGHNT, CDR2 YYREEE (reference sequence). The CDR3 DNA is TGTGCCAGCAGCTTTTACAGGGACAATGAGCAGTTCTTC. This encodes CASSFYRDNEQFF.

This chain uses TRBV10-3 with TRBJ2-1; TRBD2 matches 9 bases. The V gene's germline CDR1 is ENHRY and CDR2 SYGVKD. This CDR3 spans 14 amino acids. Trimming cost V 4 bases and J 6 bases; bases outside gene matches: 4. CDR3 region: CAISVAGGSNEQFF. CDR3 DNA: TGTGCCATCAGTGTCGCGGGAGGGTCCAATGAGCAGTTCTTC.

This chain joins TRBV5-1 and TRBJ2-5; TRBD2 matches at 13 bases. The trim removed 2 bases at V and 3 bases at J, leaving 1 base unmatched. CDR3 length equals 15 residues. Looked up from germline, CDR1 is SGHRS and CDR2 is YFSETQ. The CDR3: CASSFTSGREETQYF. CDR3 bases: TGCGCCAGCAGCTTTACTAGCGGGAGGGAAGAGACCCAGTACTTC.

V and J are TRBV7-6 and TRBJ2-7; 13 positions agree with TRBD2. From germline, CDR1 is SGHVS and CDR2 FNYEAQ. J was trimmed by 6 bases and V by 0 bases; bases with no gene match: 5. This CDR3 spans 16 amino acids. CDR3 in amino acids: CASSLAGRTSGGEQYF. The CDR3 DNA reads as TGTGCCAGCAGCTTAGCGGGTAGGACTAGCGGGGGCGAGCAGTACTTC.

The V call is TRBV15, the J call TRBJ2-7; perhaps TRBD1 as D (6 bases). The germline V gene encodes CDR1 LNHNV and CDR2 YYDKDF (reference sequence). V dropped 3 bases and J dropped 7 bases, with 16 bases sitting between them. The CDR3 is made up of 14 amino acids. The CDR3: CATSRRDTTGEQYF. CDR3 DNA sequence: TGTGCCACCAGCAGGAGGGACACGACGGGGGAGCAGTACTTC.

The chain uses TRBV7-3 and TRBJ1-3; the D gene is possibly TRBD1 (5 bases). Germline CDR1 SGHTA, CDR2 FQGTGA. The CDR3 extends over 14 amino acids. Trimming shortened V by 8 bases and J by 2 bases, and 13 bases separated the two germline ends. CDR3 amino acids: CASAPGGPGNTIYF. The CDR3 DNA follows: TGTGCCAGCGCACCGGGGGGTCCTGGAAACACCATATATTTT.

Only one count was recorded for this clone. CDR3 in DNA: TGTGCCATCAGTGACTTATCCGGGACAGGGCTGAACACTGAAGCTTTCTTT. Translation: CAISDLSGTGLNTEAFF. The V and J genes are TRBV10-3 and TRBJ1-1; 9 positions agree with TRBD1. This CDR3 has 17 amino acids. CDR1 is ENHRY, CDR2 SYGVKD, per germline. Losses at the gene ends were 3 bases for V and 0 bases for J; bases not matched to a gene: 8.

This rearrangement joins TRBV25-1 to TRBJ2-7; 8 bases agree with TRBD1. Germline V gene lookup returns CDR1 MGHDK and CDR2 SYGVNS. CDR3 size: 14 residues. V shed 4 bases and J 2 bases; nucleotides not matched to a gene: 4. This chain's CDR3 is CASSAQGVAYEQYF. Written as DNA, the CDR3 is TGTGCCAGCAGTGCACAGGGGGTAGCCTACGAGCAGTACTTC.

V is TRBV29-1 and J is TRBJ1-2; 10 positions agree with TRBD1. The V gene's germline CDR1 is SQVTM and CDR2 ANQGSEA. This CDR3 has 13 amino acids. V was pared by 7 bases and J by 7 bases, with 9 bases of the junction left unmatched. The CDR3 region is CSAAGQGRAGYTF. CDR3 coding DNA: TGCAGCGCCGCGGGACAGGGGAGGGCTGGCTACACCTTC.

This chain uses TRBV5-1 with TRBJ2-3; tentative D call: TRBD2 (6 bases). The CDR3 runs to 16 residues. The V end was cut by 4 bases, the J end by 2 bases, with 17 bases between. The germline V gene encodes CDR1 SGHRS and CDR2 YFSETQ. The CDR3 DNA follows: TGCGCCAGCAGCCTGGTCGGTGCGGGATCCACAGATACGCAGTATTTT. This gives the protein CASSLVGAGSTDTQYF.

This clone is classed as large (0.1 to 1%). The V call is TRBV4-2, the J call TRBJ2-7; 11 bases align to TRBD2. The CDR3 sequence is 16 residues long. J gave up 1 base and V 0 bases, and 2 bases lay outside the gene matches. Germline V gene data show CDR1 as LGHNA and CDR2 as YNFKEQ. CDR3 nucleotide sequence: TGTGCCAGCAGCCAAGAGGCTAGCGGGGGGTCCTACGAGCAGTACTTC. This codes for CASSQEASGGSYEQYF.

The chain combines TRBV5-1 with TRBJ1-2, with 8 bases lining up with TRBD1. This CDR3 spans 13 amino acids. Germline assignment: CDR1 SGHRS and CDR2 YFSETQ. With 0 bases clipped from V and 9 bases from J, the junction kept 4 bases outside the gene matches. The CDR3 region has the DNA TGCGCCAGCAGCTTGGATCAGGGGGCGAGCTACACCTTC. Its protein is CASSLDQGASYTF.

This chain uses TRBV9 with TRBJ2-7; 8 bases fit TRBD2. The ends lost 4 bases at V and 0 bases at J; junction bases unmatched: 6. Germline CDR1 SGDLS, CDR2 YYNGEE. The CDR3 has 15 amino acids. The CDR3 sequence is CASSPRSGGSYEQYF. CDR3 in DNA: TGTGCCAGCAGCCCAAGAAGCGGGGGCTCCTACGAGCAGTACTTC.

The chain recombines TRBV7-3 with TRBJ2-7; D perhaps matches TRBD1 (6 bases). This CDR3 contains 13 residues. CDR1 is SGHTA, CDR2 FQGTGA, per germline. V lost 5 bases and J 3 bases, leaving 11 bases between the germline ends. The CDR3 is CASSPQQGYEQYF. CDR3 nucleotides: TGTGCCAGCAGCCCCCAACAGGGCTACGAGCAGTACTTC.

This chain connects TRBV9 to TRBJ2-5; tentatively, D is TRBD2 (7 bases). Between the trimmed V and J ends, which lost 0 bases and 4 bases, there was a span of 16 bases. The CDR3 spans 16 residues. The germline gives CDR1 SGDLS, CDR2 YYNGEE. The chain's CDR3 is CASSVAGGAVGETQYF. The CDR3 coding sequence is TGTGCCAGCAGCGTAGCTGGGGGGGCGGTCGGAGAGACCCAGTACTTC.